This T cell receptor beta chain emerged from a study of T cell responses to AZD1222 COVID-19 vaccine. Note on this clone: Antigen: not known.

The CDR3 runs to 16 residues. CDR1 is LNHDA, CDR2 SQIVND, per germline (reference sequence). Unmatched junction bases numbered 6, after V lost 0 bases and J lost 8 bases. Profiled with immunoSEQ multiplex PCR; TCRdb holds only in-frame clones, not every one. The repertoire holds about 83,000 clones, with approximately 87% as singletons. Findings of the study overall: Just six AZD1222 recipients were seropositive at baseline. Samples come after the peak T cell response, not at day 14. Regions left unmutated in variants are reportedly the target of nearly half of spike-specific TCRs. At 160-218 and 743-854, vaccine-associated CD4 TCRs were dominant, and they spanned spike.

The chain links TRBV19 to TRBJ1-6; 8 bases line up with TRBD1. The receptor was isolated from an adult in good health. Sequences were derived from peripheral blood, sampled on day 0 of MenACWY control vaccination. The CDR3 protein is CASSIEHRGKDSPLHF. In DNA, the CDR3 is TGTGCCAGTAGTATAGAGCACAGGGGGAAGGATTCACCCCTCCACTTT.